These T cell receptor beta chains were read from a single sample in a study of shared clonotypes between healthy human individuals. Here immunoSEQ multiplex PCR was the method, and the copy in TCRdb shows in-frame clones only, minus some. This sample has 400,000 to 600,000 clones; over 60% occur once, and the top ten carry approximately 12%. Sequencing was carried out using PBMCs. The receptors originated from a middle-aged woman in good health. Some clones in this sample may be carry-over from other donors' samples. The CDR3 runs from the conserved cysteine through the conserved F or W. Fields, in order: D gene, clone size, V gene, J gene, CDR3 length, CDR3 DNA, CDR3 protein. The D gene is left open where the match is weak. Clone sizes are given selectively: once, few, many, or a class where the clone is expanded.

d_call: -
clone_size: -
v_call: TRBV5-6
j_call: TRBJ2-5
cdr3_length: 13
cdr3_nt: TGTGCCAGCAGCCGCAGGGGAGAGGAGACCCAGTACTTC
cdr3_aa: CASSRRGEETQYF

d_call: -
clone_size: -
v_call: TRBV10-3
j_call: TRBJ2-5
cdr3_length: 12
cdr3_nt: TGTGCCATCAGTGTTTTAGGAGAGACCCAGTACTTC
cdr3_aa: CAISVLGETQYF

d_call: -
clone_size: many
v_call: TRBV7-3
j_call: TRBJ2-3
cdr3_length: 14
cdr3_nt: TGTGCCAGCAGCTTATCCTCAACCACAGATACGCAGTATTTT
cdr3_aa: CASSLSSTTDTQYF

d_call: TRBD2
clone_size: -
v_call: TRBV2
j_call: TRBJ2-1
cdr3_length: 14
cdr3_nt: TGTGCCAGCAGTAAGACTAGCGGGAGGACTGAGCAGTTCTTC
cdr3_aa: CASSKTSGRTEQFF

d_call: -
clone_size: once
v_call: TRBV5-6
j_call: TRBJ2-5
cdr3_length: 13
cdr3_nt: TGTGCCAGCAGCCTGGACTTCCAAGAGACCCAGTACTTC
cdr3_aa: CASSLDFQETQYF

d_call: TRBD2
clone_size: -
v_call: TRBV4-1
j_call: TRBJ2-1
cdr3_length: 14
cdr3_nt: TGCGCCAGCAGCCTCCAACCTTCTAGCGGCAAGCAGTTCTTC
cdr3_aa: CASSLQPSSGKQFF

d_call: -
clone_size: many
v_call: TRBV5-1
j_call: TRBJ2-1
cdr3_length: 16
cdr3_nt: TGCGCCAGCAGCTCGGGCGCCCAGAGCTCCTACAATGAGCAGTTCTTC
cdr3_aa: CASSSGAQSSYNEQFF

d_call: -
clone_size: -
v_call: TRBV28
j_call: TRBJ2-7
cdr3_length: 16
cdr3_nt: TGTGCCAGCAGTCCTACCTTAGGCGGCGGAGATTTCGGGCAGTACTTC
cdr3_aa: CASSPTLGGGDFGQYF

d_call: TRBD1
clone_size: -
v_call: TRBV19
j_call: TRBJ1-5
cdr3_length: 14
cdr3_nt: TGTGCCAGTAGGTACAGGGGTGGCGGTCAGCCCCAGCATTTT
cdr3_aa: CASRYRGGGQPQHF

d_call: TRBD1
clone_size: -
v_call: TRBV5-4
j_call: TRBJ2-3
cdr3_length: 15
cdr3_nt: TGTGCCAGCAGCCTAGGGGGCAGGGACGCAGATACGCAGTATTTT
cdr3_aa: CASSLGGRDADTQYF

d_call: -
clone_size: few
v_call: TRBV11-2
j_call: TRBJ2-7
cdr3_length: 12
cdr3_nt: TGTGCCAGCAGCTTACGTAATAGGGAGCAGTACTTC
cdr3_aa: CASSLRNREQYF

d_call: TRBD1
clone_size: -
v_call: TRBV29-1
j_call: TRBJ1-2
cdr3_length: 12
cdr3_nt: TGCAGCGTTGAAAGACAGGGCTATGGCTACACCTTC
cdr3_aa: CSVERQGYGYTF

d_call: TRBD1
clone_size: -
v_call: TRBV7-9
j_call: TRBJ2-7
cdr3_length: 15
cdr3_nt: TGTGCCAGCAGCTCGACAGGGGGCTCTAGGCACGAGCAGTACTTC
cdr3_aa: CASSSTGGSRHEQYF

d_call: -
clone_size: -
v_call: TRBV5-1
j_call: TRBJ2-1
cdr3_length: 14
cdr3_nt: TGCGCCAGCAGCGTAAACGATGGGTACAATGAGCAGTTCTTC
cdr3_aa: CASSVNDGYNEQFF